Presented here are 32 T cell receptor beta chains from one specimen sequenced in a study of cytomegalovirus exposure and HLA in healthy donors. The PCR employed 60 Vbeta primers together with 13 Jbeta primers. Profiled with immunoSEQ multiplex PCR; TCRdb holds only in-frame clones, not every one. The sample holds some 200,000 clones, 75% to 90% seen once. Sequencing was performed on PBMCs. These receptors all come from a man aged 40-49 years in good health and CMV-seropositive.

The genes are TRBV19 and TRBJ2-7; 7 bases line up with TRBD1. Germline V CDR1 and CDR2: LNHDA, SQIVND (reference sequence). After removal of 5 bases from V and 2 bases from J, the junction contained 9 bases not matched to a gene. CDR3 length: 15 residues. The CDR3 region is CASSSRGQVAYEQYF. Written as DNA, the CDR3 is TGTGCCAGTAGTTCCCGTGGACAGGTGGCCTACGAGCAGTACTTC.

This clone has more than one count but fewer than ten. V and J are TRBV5-1 and TRBJ1-4; D gene ambiguous. CDR1 is SGHRS and CDR2 is YFSETQ in the germline V gene. V lost 6 bases and J 4 bases, leaving 13 bases between the germline ends. CDR3 size: 14 residues. The CDR3 DNA reads as TGCGCCAGCAAGCTTGGAGTAGGTAATGAAAAACTGTTTTTT. Amino acids: CASKLGVGNEKLFF.

The chain employs TRBV28 and TRBJ2-5, with 11 positions matching TRBD2. V was clipped by 5 bases and J by 1 base; unmatched bases: 3. The CDR3 extends over 15 amino acids. Germline loops: CDR1 MDHEN, CDR2 SYDVKM. The CDR3, as DNA: TGTGCCAGCAGTATACTAGCGGGGGTCCAAGAGACCCAGTACTTC. Translation gives CASSILAGVQETQYF.

J is TRBJ2-1 and V is TRBV15; 11 bases fit TRBD2. Germline lookup yields CDR1 LNHNV and CDR2 YYDKDF (reference sequence). With V trimmed by 0 bases and J by 6 bases, 4 bases remained unmatched. The CDR3 has 16 amino acids. The CDR3 loop is CATSRDLAGGLNEQFF. The CDR3 coding sequence is TGTGCCACCAGCAGAGATCTAGCGGGGGGCCTCAATGAGCAGTTCTTC. Combining the CDR3 with reference TRBV15 and TRBJ2-1 gives the whole variable domain DAMVIQNPRYQVTQFGKPVTLSCSQTLNHNVMYWYQQKSSQAPKLLFHYYDKDFNNEADTPDNFQSRRPNTSFCFLDIRSPGLGDTAMYLCATSRDLAGGLNEQFFGPGTRLTVL.

This chain joins TRBV30 and TRBJ2-3; 9 bases are a match to TRBD2. The CDR3 sequence is 16 residues long. Germline CDR1 reads GTSNPN; CDR2 reads SVGIG (reference sequence). With 3 bases clipped from V and 1 base from J, the junction kept 8 bases outside the gene matches. CDR3 sequence: CAWRGSGGAGTDTQYF. CDR3 bases: TGTGCCTGGAGGGGTAGCGGGGGTGCGGGCACAGATACGCAGTATTTT.

The V gene is TRBV28, the J gene TRBJ1-5, with D possibly being TRBD1 (5 bases). The length of the CDR3 is 13 residues. V gave up 3 bases and J gave up 3 bases, with 6 bases separating them. Germline V gene data show CDR1 as MDHEN and CDR2 as SYDVKM. CDR3 protein: CASSFRVNQPQHF. The CDR3 DNA follows: TGTGCCAGCAGTTTCAGGGTCAATCAGCCCCAGCATTTT.

This chain links TRBV5-1 with TRBJ2-2, with D tentatively TRBD1 (5 bases). This CDR3 comprises 17 residues. The V end lost 0 bases, the J end lost 0 bases, and 12 bases lay between the germline ends. CDR1 is SGHRS, CDR2 YFSETQ, per germline. In nucleotides, the CDR3 is TGCGCCAGCAGCTTGGATGGCAGGGCTGCGAACACCGGGGAGCTGTTTTTT. It yields the protein CASSLDGRAANTGELFF.

The chain joins TRBV29-1 to TRBJ1-4; tentatively, D is TRBD1 (6 bases). The germline V gene encodes CDR1 SQVTM and CDR2 ANQGSEA. V was trimmed by 4 bases and J by 4 bases, leaving 10 bases between them. The CDR3 is 13 residues long. CDR3 loop: CSVGGGNNEKLFF. The CDR3 nucleotides are TGCAGCGTTGGGGGGGGCAATAATGAAAAACTGTTTTTT.

The CDR3, as DNA: TGTGCCAGCAGTTACTCCCTCGGAGTGACCTATGGCTACACCTTC. It codes for CASSYSLGVTYGYTF. The rearrangement links TRBV6-6 to TRBJ1-2; no reliable D call. Germline CDR1 and CDR2: MNHNY and SVGAGI (reference sequence). CDR3 size: 15 residues. V lost 0 bases and J 4 bases, leaving 12 bases between the germline ends.

The J gene is TRBJ1-4, the V gene TRBV6-5; 7 bases agree with TRBD1. The CDR3 totals 14 residues. Germline V CDR1 and CDR2: MNHEY, SVGAGI. Trimming took 0 bases from V and 12 from J; bases not matched to a gene: 7. The CDR3 here is CASSYSGQPPELFF. For the CDR3, the DNA is TGTGCCAGCAGTTACTCGGGACAGCCCCCGGAACTGTTTTTT.

This clone appeared a few times. V is TRBV13 and J is TRBJ2-3; D is unresolved. Trimming removed 4 bases at V and 3 bases at J, with 8 bases between. Germline CDR1 reads PRHDT; CDR2 reads FYEKMQ (reference sequence). This CDR3 spans 13 amino acids. CDR3 amino acids: CASSSDTTDTQYF. The CDR3 DNA reads TGTGCCAGCAGCTCCGACACGACAGATACGCAGTATTTT.

A remark on this clone: The junction departs from the called germline gene at one end, perhaps through a read error. V gene TRBV7-9 combines with J gene TRBJ2-7, with D unclear. The germline CDR1 and CDR2 sequences are SEHNR and FQNEAQ (reference sequence). The CDR3 spans 11 residues. CDR3 residues: CSSSSSDEQYF. The DNA of the CDR3 is TGTTCCAGCAGCTCGTCTGACGAGCAGTACTTC.

CDR3 nucleotide sequence: TGTGCCAGCTCACGATCTAGCGCTGCCTACGAGCAGTACTTC. Translation gives CASSRSSAAYEQYF. The rearrangement uses TRBV18 and TRBJ2-7; tentatively, D is TRBD2 (6 bases). Trimming shortened V by 4 bases and J by 2 bases, and 12 bases separated the two germline ends. Germline CDR1 reads KGHSH; CDR2 reads LQKENI. This CDR3 region has 14 residues.

The chain couples TRBV6-5 to TRBJ2-1; 7 nucleotides match TRBD2. The ends lost 6 bases at V and 2 bases at J; junction bases unmatched: 7. The CDR3 extends over 15 amino acids. Per germline, CDR1 MNHEY and CDR2 SVGAGI. CDR3 region: CASRLRGLPYNEQFF. The CDR3 DNA reads as TGTGCCAGCAGACTAAGGGGACTACCCTACAATGAGCAGTTCTTC.

The chain joins TRBV2 to TRBJ1-1, with TRBD1 identical over 8 bases. The CDR3 has 17 residues. V gave up 3 bases and J gave up 0 bases; unmatched junction bases: 9. Germline V gene lookup returns CDR1 SNHLY and CDR2 FYNNEI. CDR3 in DNA: TGTGCCAGCAGTGATCCCCACAGGGGGACCATGAACACTGAAGCTTTCTTT. This encodes CASSDPHRGTMNTEAFF.

CDR3 sequence reads: CASSIPGTGELFF. The CDR3 nucleotides read TGTGCCAGTAGTATACCGGGGACCGGGGAGCTGTTTTTT. The chain employs TRBV19 and TRBJ2-2, with TRBD2 as a possible D gene (5 bases). Germline V lookup: CDR1 LNHDA, CDR2 SQIVND (reference sequence). Trimming removed 2 bases from V and 5 bases from J, with 6 bases in between. This CDR3 spans 13 amino acids.

This sequence joins TRBV9 and TRBJ2-1; TRBD1 agrees at 9 bases. This CDR3 has 16 amino acids. Germline lookup yields CDR1 SGDLS and CDR2 YYNGEE. The V segment lost 0 bases and the J segment 5 bases; nucleotides outside the gene matches: 6. The CDR3 spells CASSVAGTGKNNEQFF. The CDR3, as DNA: TGTGCCAGCAGCGTAGCAGGGACAGGGAAGAACAATGAGCAGTTCTTC.

This clone was counted a few times. V usage is TRBV27 and J usage is TRBJ2-7; possibly TRBD1 for D (5 bases). The CDR3 loop spans 13 amino acids. V was trimmed by 6 bases and J by 6 bases, leaving 15 bases between them. Germline CDR1 reads MNHEY; CDR2 reads SMNVEV (reference sequence). The CDR3 DNA is TGTGCCAGCAGACCTGCAGGGTCCGTCGAGCAGTACTTC. Residues: CASRPAGSVEQYF.

This rearrangement joins TRBV28 to TRBJ2-7, with 9 positions matching TRBD1. The CDR3 extends over 15 amino acids. The germline CDR1 and CDR2 sequences are MDHEN and SYDVKM. The V segment lost 6 bases and the J segment 2 bases; nucleotides outside the gene matches: 8. Written as DNA, the CDR3 is TGTGCCAGCAGACTTCCGGGACAGGGAACCTACGAGCAGTACTTC. As protein: CASRLPGQGTYEQYF.

This clone occurred once. The J gene is TRBJ2-7, the V gene TRBV10-2; 7 nucleotides match TRBD2. With V trimmed by 3 bases and J by 4 bases, 6 bases remained unmatched. This CDR3 spans 14 amino acids. The V gene's germline CDR1 is WSHSY and CDR2 SAAADI. The CDR3 here is CASSDGGMKYEQYF. The CDR3 coding sequence is TGCGCCAGCAGTGACGGGGGGATGAAGTACGAGCAGTACTTC.

The V call is TRBV19, the J call TRBJ1-1; the match to TRBD1 covers 9 bases. J was trimmed by 8 bases and V by 4 bases; bases with no gene match: 5. The CDR3 length is 13 residues. The V gene's germline CDR1 is LNHDA and CDR2 SQIVND (reference sequence). The CDR3 here is CASSTDTGGEAFF. The CDR3 nucleotides read TGTGCCAGTAGTACAGATACAGGGGGCGAAGCTTTCTTT.

To note about this clone: Additional DNA sequences in this sample encode the identical CDR3. V and J are TRBV18 and TRBJ2-5; 11 bases line up with TRBD1. Germline CDR1 and CDR2: KGHSH and LQKENI. J gave up 1 base and V 1 base, and 2 bases lay outside the gene matches. CDR3 length: 16 residues. CDR3 nucleotide sequence: TGTGCCAGCTCACCACTTGGACAGGGGGCCCAAGAGACCCAGTACTTC. Its translation: CASSPLGQGAQETQYF.

In its sample, this clone was seen a few times. The V call is TRBV9, the J call TRBJ2-2, with 8 bases fitting TRBD1. Per germline, CDR1 SGDLS and CDR2 YYNGEE. The CDR3 spans 15 residues. Germline trimming cut 9 bases from V and 0 bases from J; bases unmatched to any gene: 7. The CDR3 sequence is CATGTGPANTGELFF. DNA of the CDR3: TGTGCCACCGGGACAGGTCCCGCGAACACCGGGGAGCTGTTTTTT.

J is TRBJ2-7 and V is TRBV18, with D maybe TRBD2 (6 bases). The V gene's germline CDR1 is KGHSH and CDR2 LQKENI. Deletions cut 3 bases from V and 0 bases from J, with 12 bases between. This CDR3 has 15 residues. The DNA of the CDR3 is TGTGCCAGCTCACCGGGGGGTCGCAGCTCCTACGAGCAGTACTTC. Amino acid sequence: CASSPGGRSSYEQYF. Full variable domain (remainder filled in from reference TRBV18 and TRBJ2-7): NAGVMQNPRHLVRRRGQEARLRCSPMKGHSHVYWYRQLPEEGLKFMVYLQKENIIDESGMPKERFSAEFPKEGPSILRIQQVVRGDSAAYFCASSPGGRSSYEQYFGPGTRLTVT.

This clone was counted once. The chain carries TRBV5-1 and TRBJ1-2; 8 bases line up with TRBD1. This CDR3 is built from 15 residues. The germline V gene encodes CDR1 SGHRS and CDR2 YFSETQ. With 0 bases clipped from V and 4 bases from J, the junction kept 5 bases outside the gene matches. The CDR3 region has the DNA TGCGCCAGCAGCTTGGTTGCAGGGGGCTCCTATGGCTACACCTTC. Amino acids: CASSLVAGGSYGYTF.

The genes are TRBV7-3 and TRBJ2-5, with 15 bases matching TRBD2. The length of the CDR3 is 16 residues. CDR1 and CDR2 (germline): SGHTA, FQGTGA. V lost 1 base and J lost 4; bases outside the gene matches: 1. The CDR3 loop reads CASSLRTSGGGETQYF. CDR3 DNA: TGTGCCAGCAGCTTAAGGACTAGCGGGGGGGGAGAGACCCAGTACTTC. Full variable domain (remainder filled in from reference TRBV7-3 and TRBJ2-5): GAGVSQTPSNKVTEKGKYVELRCDPISGHTALYWYRQSLGQGPEFLIYFQGTGAADDSGLPNDRFFAVRPEGSVSTLKIQRTERGDSAVYLCASSLRTSGGGETQYFGPGTRLLVL.

CDR3 bases: TGTGCCAGCAGCCCCGGGGTAGCGGGGGACCAAGAGACCCAGTACTTC. Translating it yields CASSPGVAGDQETQYF. The chain recombines TRBV7-8 with TRBJ2-5; 9 nucleotides agree with TRBD2. The CDR3 totals 16 residues. V lost 5 bases and J lost 0; bases outside the gene matches: 7. The V gene's germline CDR1 is SGHVS and CDR2 FQNEAQ.

V is TRBV30 and J is TRBJ2-6; 9 bases agree with TRBD1. Looked up from germline, CDR1 is GTSNPN and CDR2 is SVGIG (reference sequence). The CDR3 runs 17 residues. V lost 6 bases, J lost 1 base, and 10 bases stayed unmatched. The CDR3 protein is CACRTGAMVSGANVLTF. The CDR3 DNA follows: TGTGCCTGTAGGACAGGGGCTATGGTATCTGGGGCCAACGTCCTGACTTTC. Together with reference TRBV30 and TRBJ2-6, the CDR3 gives the full variable domain: SQTIHQWPATLVQPVGSPLSLECTVEGTSNPNLYWYRQAAGRGLQLLFYSVGIGQISSEVPQNLSASRPQDRQFILSSKKLLLSDSGFYLCACRTGAMVSGANVLTFGAGSRLTVL.

Notes on this clone: Other DNA sequences within the sample encode an identical CDR3. The rearrangement links TRBV5-1 to TRBJ2-7; D is ambiguous. The V end was cut by 0 bases, the J end by 4 bases, with 8 bases between. The CDR3 sequence is 13 residues long. Germline V CDR1 and CDR2: SGHRS, YFSETQ. The CDR3 DNA follows: TGCGCCAGCAGCTTGGCCCGGAGTTACGAGCAGTACTTC. It yields the protein CASSLARSYEQYF.

V usage is TRBV7-9 and J usage is TRBJ2-3; unclear D gene. The CDR3 covers 11 residues. V lost 8 bases and J 4 bases, leaving 7 bases between the germline ends. Per germline, CDR1 SEHNR and CDR2 FQNEAQ (reference sequence). CDR3 sequence: CASAAPDTQYF. CDR3 coding DNA: TGTGCCAGCGCGGCTCCAGATACGCAGTATTTT.

Concerning this clone: One end of the junction is discordant with germline, which a read error may explain. The gene calls are TRBV7-7 and TRBJ1-5; D remains unclear. CDR1 and CDR2 from the germline V gene are SSHAT and FNYEAQ (reference sequence). This CDR3 region has 17 residues. CDR3 nucleotides: TGTGCTAGCAGCTTAGAGCGGCAGACGGATAGCAATCAGCCCCAGCATTTT. It translates to CASSLERQTDSNQPQHF. The full variable domain, completed using reference TRBV7-7 and TRBJ1-5, is GAGVSQSPRYKVTKRGQDVTLRCDPISSHATLYWYQQALGQGPEFLTYFNYEAQPDKSGLPSDRFSAERPEGSISTLTIQRTEQRDSAMYRCASSLERQTDSNQPQHFGDGTRLSIL.

The chain carries TRBV5-6 and TRBJ2-7; TRBD1 is a possible D gene (6 bases). There are 15 residues in the CDR3. The germline gives CDR1 SGHDT, CDR2 YYEEEE. V was trimmed by 5 bases and J by 7 bases, leaving 22 bases between them. The CDR3 loop is CASREYSGETREQYF. The CDR3 DNA reads TGTGCCAGCAGAGAGTATTCAGGGGAGACGCGGGAGCAGTACTTC.